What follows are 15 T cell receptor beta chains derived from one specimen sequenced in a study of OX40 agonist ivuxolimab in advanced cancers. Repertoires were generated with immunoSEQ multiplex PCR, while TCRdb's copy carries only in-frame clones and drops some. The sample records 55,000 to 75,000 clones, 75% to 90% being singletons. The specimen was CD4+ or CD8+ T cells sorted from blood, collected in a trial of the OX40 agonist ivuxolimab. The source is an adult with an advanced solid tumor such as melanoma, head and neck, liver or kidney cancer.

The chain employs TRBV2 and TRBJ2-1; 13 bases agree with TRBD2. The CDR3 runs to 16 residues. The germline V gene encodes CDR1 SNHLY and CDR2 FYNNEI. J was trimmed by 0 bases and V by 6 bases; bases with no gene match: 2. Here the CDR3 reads CASRRTSGSSYNEQFF. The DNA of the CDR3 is TGTGCCAGCAGACGGACTAGCGGGAGCTCCTACAATGAGCAGTTCTTC.

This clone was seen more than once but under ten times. This CDR3 is CASSLAQTKETQYF. In nucleotides, the CDR3 is TGTGCCAGCAGCTTAGCACAGACCAAAGAGACCCAGTACTTC. V usage is TRBV7-2 and J usage is TRBJ2-5, with D hard to call. Germline V lookup: CDR1 SGHTA, CDR2 FQGNSA. The germline V and J ends were trimmed by 0 bases and 3 bases, with 8 bases remaining between them. The CDR3 sequence is 14 residues long.

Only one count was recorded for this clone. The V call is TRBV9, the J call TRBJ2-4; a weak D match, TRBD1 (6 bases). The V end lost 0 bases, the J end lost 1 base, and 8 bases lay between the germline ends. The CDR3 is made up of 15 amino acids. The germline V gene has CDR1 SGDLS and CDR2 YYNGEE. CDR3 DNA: TGTGCCAGCAGCGTAGACAGGGAGGCCAAAAACATTCAGTACTTC. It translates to CASSVDREAKNIQYF.

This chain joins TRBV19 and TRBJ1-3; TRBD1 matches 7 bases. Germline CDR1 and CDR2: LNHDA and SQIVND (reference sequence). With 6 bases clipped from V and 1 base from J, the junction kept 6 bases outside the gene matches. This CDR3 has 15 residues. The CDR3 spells CASSRNRGSGNTIYF. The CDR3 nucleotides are TGTGCCAGTAGCCGGAACAGGGGATCTGGAAACACCATATATTTT. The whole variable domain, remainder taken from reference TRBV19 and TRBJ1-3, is DGGITQSPKYLFRKEGQNVTLSCEQNLNHDAMYWYRQDPGQGLRLIYYSQIVNDFQKGDIAEGYSVSREKKESFPLTVTSAQKNPTAFYLCASSRNRGSGNTIYFGEGSWLTVV.

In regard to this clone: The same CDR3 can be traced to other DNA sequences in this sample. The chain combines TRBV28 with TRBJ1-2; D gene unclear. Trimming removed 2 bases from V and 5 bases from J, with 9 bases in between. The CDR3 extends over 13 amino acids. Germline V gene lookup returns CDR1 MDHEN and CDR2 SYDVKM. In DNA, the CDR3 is TGTGCCAGCAGTTTAGGGCTTTTATATGGCTACACCTTC. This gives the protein CASSLGLLYGYTF.

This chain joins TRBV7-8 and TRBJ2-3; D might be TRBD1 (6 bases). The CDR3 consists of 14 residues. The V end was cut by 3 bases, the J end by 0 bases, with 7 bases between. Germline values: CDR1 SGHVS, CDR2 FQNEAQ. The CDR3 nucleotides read TGTGCCAGCAGCTTGGACAGAAGCACAGATACGCAGTATTTT. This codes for CASSLDRSTDTQYF.

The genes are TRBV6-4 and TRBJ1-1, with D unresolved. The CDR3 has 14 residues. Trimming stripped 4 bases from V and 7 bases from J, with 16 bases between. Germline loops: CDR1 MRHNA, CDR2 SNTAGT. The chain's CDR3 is CASSVEVGWSEAFF. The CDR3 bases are TGTGCCAGCAGTGTTGAAGTTGGGTGGAGTGAAGCTTTCTTT.

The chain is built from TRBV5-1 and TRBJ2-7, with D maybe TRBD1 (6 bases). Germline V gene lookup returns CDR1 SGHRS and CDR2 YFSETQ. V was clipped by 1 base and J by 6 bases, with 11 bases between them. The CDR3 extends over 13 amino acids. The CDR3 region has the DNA TGCGCCAGCAGCTTGACAGGGTGGGGCGAGCAGTACTTC. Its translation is CASSLTGWGEQYF. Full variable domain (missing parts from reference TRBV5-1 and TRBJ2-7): KAGVTQTPRYLIKTRGQQVTLSCSPISGHRSVSWYQQTPGQGLQFLFEYFSETQRNKGNFPGRFSGRQFSNSRSEMNVSTLELGDSALYLCASSLTGWGEQYFGPGTRLTVT.

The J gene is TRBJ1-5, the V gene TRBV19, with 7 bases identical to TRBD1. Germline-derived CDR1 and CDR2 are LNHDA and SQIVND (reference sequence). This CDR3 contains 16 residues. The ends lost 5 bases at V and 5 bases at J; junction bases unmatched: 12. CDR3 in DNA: TGTGCCAGTAGTTGGGGGACAGCGAGAATTGATCAGCCCCAGCATTTT. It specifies CASSWGTARIDQPQHF.

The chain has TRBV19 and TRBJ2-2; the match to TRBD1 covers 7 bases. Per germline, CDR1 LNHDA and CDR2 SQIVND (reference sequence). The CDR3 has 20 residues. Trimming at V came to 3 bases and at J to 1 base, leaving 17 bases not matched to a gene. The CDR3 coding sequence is TGTGCCAGTAGTATGAGCGCAGCACAGGGGAACCCGAAGAACACCGGGGAGCTGTTTTTT. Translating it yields CASSMSAAQGNPKNTGELFF.

The CDR3 loop reads CASSPDTDTQYF. DNA of the CDR3: TGTGCCAGCTCACCAGACACAGATACGCAGTATTTT. V usage is TRBV18 and J usage is TRBJ2-3; no firm D call. The CDR3 extends over 12 amino acids. V lost 2 bases and J 2 bases, leaving 2 bases between the germline ends. Germline V CDR1 and CDR2: KGHSH, LQKENI.

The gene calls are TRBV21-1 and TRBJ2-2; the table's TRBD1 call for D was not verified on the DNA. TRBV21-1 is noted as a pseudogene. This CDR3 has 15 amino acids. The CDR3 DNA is TGTGCCAGCAGCAAACCCCACAGGGGGCCCGGGGAGCTGTTTTTT. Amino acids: CASSKPHRGPGELFF.

In nucleotides, the CDR3 is TGCGCCAGCAGCCATGTTCGATGGGACAGCGGCATGAACACTGAAGCTTTCTTT. Its protein is CASSHVRWDSGMNTEAFF. V gene TRBV5-1 combines with J gene TRBJ1-1; 7 bases agree with TRBD1. CDR3 length: 18 residues. Germline values: CDR1 SGHRS, CDR2 YFSETQ. V shed 4 bases, J shed 0 bases, and the junction held 15 bases outside the gene matches.

The CDR3 loop reads CASRSPAFGWELFF. The CDR3 DNA follows: TGTGCCAGCAGGTCACCCGCCTTTGGGTGGGAGCTGTTTTTT. V is TRBV27 and J is TRBJ2-2; D remains unclear. Germline loops: CDR1 MNHEY, CDR2 SMNVEV (reference sequence). The CDR3 loop spans 14 amino acids. The germline V and J ends were trimmed by 6 bases and 9 bases, with 17 bases remaining between them.

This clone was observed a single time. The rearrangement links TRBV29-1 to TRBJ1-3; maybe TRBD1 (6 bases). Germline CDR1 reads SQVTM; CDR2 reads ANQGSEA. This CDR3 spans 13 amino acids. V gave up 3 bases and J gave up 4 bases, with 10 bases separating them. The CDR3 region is CSVDRGLGNTIYF. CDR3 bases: TGCAGCGTTGACAGGGGTCTAGGAAACACCATATATTTT. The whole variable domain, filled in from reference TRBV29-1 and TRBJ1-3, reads SAVISQKPSRDICQRGTSLTIQCQVDSQVTMMFWYRQQPGQSLTLIATANQGSEATYESGFVIDKFPISRPNLTFSTLTVSNMSPEDSSIYLCSVDRGLGNTIYFGEGSWLTVV.